This TCR beta chain was captured in a study of blood T cell repertoires in COVID-19. Study summary: Some COVID-19 samples were acute and others convalescent; all came from the United States, Italy and Spain. PBMCs, B-cell-depleted T cells, or T cells provided the cDNA or gDNA that made up the material.

In the study's own analysis: Amplification with reference gene primers provided the estimates of nucleated cell counts. TCRdb's copy holds only in-frame clones and misses some; the assay was immunoSEQ multiplex PCR. Clone size and V and J calls were adopted from that table, with D and trimming inferred from the DNA. This sample has over 250,000 clones, with 80% to 90% found just once. The CDR3 extends over 17 amino acids. Germline CDR1 is MGHDK and CDR2 is SYGVNS. Trimming took 4 bases from V and 2 from J; bases not matched to a gene: 13. This chain uses TRBV25-1 with TRBJ2-7; 8 nucleotides match TRBD2. What was sequenced was peripheral blood. This clonotype was sampled from a woman between 45 and 65 years old who had recovered from COVID-19. The CDR3 reads CASSARPVAGTAYEQYF. The DNA of the CDR3 is TGTGCCAGCAGTGCCCGCCCGGTAGCGGGGACTGCCTACGAGCAGTACTTC.